The source of this T cell receptor (gamma chain) is a study of γδ T cells in repeated Plasmodium falciparum infection. The overall study: Malian gammadelta TCRs were studied during no-transmission periods and across acute malaria episodes. Study-level points and caveats: Waves of new clonotype selection appeared after repeated controlled infections in Vdelta2-negative, largely Vdelta1+, gammadelta T cells. Malian donors came from one small rural village, predominantly one ethnic group.

Flow sorting of PBMC yielded separate Vgamma9/Vdelta2+ and Vdelta2-negative gammadelta T cell populations for bulk repertoire analysis. This clone was observed at least ten times. Its antigen remains unidentified. The protein given by TCRdb reflects a much larger clone and differs at residue 5 from this DNA's translation, likely from a read error; the protein shown is the DNA's translation. TCRdb reapplied CATT to the multiplex PCR reads. The sample includes roughly 13,000 gamma-chain clones, around 1.5% of them seen just once. CDR1 and CDR2 (germline): EGSTGY, YDSYTSSV. V was pared by 5 bases and J by 1 base, with 13 bases of the junction left unmatched. The CDR3 contains 17 residues.

The chain is built from TRGV4 and TRGJP2. Assignment of the J gene here rests on matching the DNA to germline, because TCRdb gives none. The source is a pool of human donors (malaria-infected and uninfected, not separated). Sample: gamma-delta T cells from blood. CDR3 region: CATWVHHPRSSDWIKTF. CDR3 DNA sequence: TGTGCCACCTGGGTCCATCATCCACGTAGTAGTGATTGGATCAAGACGTTT.